This is a list of T cell receptor beta chains from one sample in a study of blood T cell repertoires in COVID-19. The repertoire was sequenced with immunoSEQ multiplex PCR; TCRdb's copy has only in-frame clones and lacks some. The sample holds 250,000 or so clones, around nine tenths seen once. Sequences were obtained from peripheral blood. The origin of the receptors is a man aged 35 to 55 with active or convalescent COVID-19. The conserved cysteine and the conserved F or W are not part of the CDR3 here. Size tells how often a clone was seen (once, few, many) or the class of an expanded clone, and some rows leave it out.

v_gene	abundance	len	j_gene	CDR3aa
TRBV7-9	once	13	TRBJ2-7	ASSQPAGLQDEQY
TRBV7-9	-	14	TRBJ2-2	ASSSVRSLDTGELF
TRBV10-3	-	18	TRBJ1-2	AISVPPAEPDSWINYGYT
TRBV29-1	-	10	TRBJ2-7	SVGDSSYEQY
TRBV3-1/TRBV3-2	once	13	TRBJ2-7	ASSSRGDYSYEQY
TRBV15	once	13	TRBJ2-1	ATSRAGSSYNEQF
TRBV18	few	14	TRBJ1-5	ASSPPNRGFGQPQH
TRBV11-3	-	13	TRBJ1-1	ASSLPRTGVTEAF
TRBV30	-	8	TRBJ1-3	AQGANTIY
TRBV19	-	11	TRBJ1-5	ARTQGIQQPQH
TRBV10-3	-	13	TRBJ1-4	AISAGQGLEEKLF
TRBV18	-	9	TRBJ2-7	ASDSGDEQY
TRBV19	once	13	TRBJ2-1	ASTDGTSRGGEQF
TRBV3-1/TRBV3-2	-	12	TRBJ2-3	ASSLYRGSDTQY
TRBV19	once	16	TRBJ1-4	ASSPGTGAQSTNEKLF
TRBV6-5	once	11	TRBJ1-2	ASRGQLLYGYT
TRBV27	-	12	TRBJ1-2	ASSLSGTGDGYT
TRBV9	few	16	TRBJ2-2	ASSAGGRAGTNTGELF
TRBV27	-	11	TRBJ2-7	ASSPGQPGEQY
TRBV5-6	-	15	TRBJ1-5	ASSLSALRGGNQPQH
TRBV12-3/TRBV12-4	-	10	TRBJ1-6	ASRFGTGVYS
TRBV5-1	-	14	TRBJ2-3	ASSSSGRASSDTQY
TRBV6-4	-	11	TRBJ2-2	ASTRASGGQLF
TRBV20-1	-	9	TRBJ1-4	SAEANEKLF
TRBV2	-	12	TRBJ2-5	ASSFTDGKETQY
TRBV28	-	11	TRBJ1-6	ASSLSTDSTRS
TRBV30	-	12	TRBJ1-1	AWSVAGRNTEAF
TRBV19	-	12	TRBJ1-5	ASAQGRGDQPQH
TRBV28	once	12	TRBJ2-7	ASSYYRGRNEQY